Sequencing of this TCR beta chain was carried out in a study of human T cells and chemical hapten exposure. There are 15 residues in the CDR3. Germline V gene lookup returns CDR1 MDHEN and CDR2 SYDVKM. The V end was cut by 4 bases, the J end by 2 bases, with 15 bases between. As for time point: healthy volunteer bleed at 2 weeks. From whole blood left unfractionated, total RNA was extracted. Authors' data handling: With a range of roughly 23,224 to 690,600, the median per sample was about 87,000 TCRs. TCRdb re-derived calls from the RACE reads in MiXCR, one entry per CDR3 protein. TCRdb, not the original authors, processed these V and J calls. The table records some 93,000 distinct CDR3 sequences, approximately 9% of them present only once.

The sequence derives from a female donor in good health. Some clones in this sample may be carry-over from other donors' samples. Sequencing was done on a sample of whole blood. The J gene is TRBJ2-7, the V gene TRBV28, with a possible D match to TRBD2 (6 bases). CDR3 DNA sequence: TGTGCCAGCAGTTCAGCATTCCGGGAGACCTACGAGCAGTACTTC. This gives the protein CASSSAFRETYEQYF.